In this sample, the clone carrying this T cell receptor (beta chain) turned up many times. The CDR3 contains 18 residues. Germline V CDR1 and CDR2: SGHVS, FQNEAQ. V lost 6 bases, J lost 2 bases, and 26 bases lay in between. Amplified TCR beta CDR3 regions came from RNA transcripts. With the HTBI primer set, the TCR CDR3 went through a first round of RT-PCR. TCRdb called the multiplex PCR reads again in MiXCR, with one record for every CDR3 protein. In the table there are about 320,000 distinct CDR3 sequences, roughly 17% of which are singletons. The authors deemed Graves' hyperthyroidism stable absent ophthalmopathy progression within 18 months. These patients, aged 18 to 65, had recently diagnosed hyperthyroidism lasting under 2 months. It was uncontrolled infection, other autoimmune disease, pregnancy or lactation that excluded patients. This sample is part of a study of T cells in Graves' hyperthyroidism and ophthalmopathy. Across the whole study: Any treatment followed the collection of peripheral blood at initial diagnosis.

The clonotype originates from a young man with Graves' hyperthyroidism. Source material: blood. The V call is TRBV7-8, the J call TRBJ2-7, with TRBD1 as a possible D gene (6 bases). CDR3 nucleotides: TGTGCCAGCAGGTTACAGGGCAGGGGACCGTCCTTAACCTACGAGCAGTACTTC. It specifies CASRLQGRGPSLTYEQYF. Filled out from reference TRBV7-8 and TRBJ2-7, the complete variable domain reads GAGVSQSPRYKVAKRGQDVALRCDPISGHVSLFWYQQALGQGPEFLTYFQNEAQLDKSGLPSDRFFAERPEGSVSTLKIQRTQQEDSAVYLCASRLQGRGPSLTYEQYFGPGTRLTVT.